Presented here are 13 T cell receptor beta chains from one specimen sequenced in a study of cytomegalovirus exposure and HLA in healthy donors. 13 Jbeta primers and 60 Vbeta primers were used for the PCR. Here immunoSEQ multiplex PCR was the method, and the copy in TCRdb shows in-frame clones only, minus some. The table has some 200,000 clones, about 90% seen once; the top ten hold 0.2% to 0.3%. Sequencing was performed on PBMCs. The receptor source for this set is a girl under three years old in good health and CMV-seronegative.

The chain's CDR3 is CASRLAEINEQFF. CDR3 sequence (DNA): TGTGCCAGCAGACTAGCGGAGATCAATGAGCAGTTCTTC. The chain is built from TRBV7-2 and TRBJ2-1, with 8 bases aligning to TRBD2. The CDR3 runs to 13 residues. J was trimmed by 6 bases and V by 6 bases; bases with no gene match: 4. In germline, CDR1 is SGHTA, CDR2 FQGNSA.

V usage is TRBV7-3 and J usage is TRBJ2-1, with 11 bases matching TRBD2. Looked up from germline, CDR1 is SGHTA and CDR2 is FQGTGA. This CDR3 contains 16 residues. J was trimmed by 7 bases and V by 3 bases; bases with no gene match: 8. The CDR3 loop reads CASSFLTSGSGNEQFF. The CDR3 nucleotides read TGTGCCAGCAGCTTCCTAACTAGCGGGAGTGGGAATGAGCAGTTCTTC.

As for this clone: Other DNA sequences in this sample translate to the same CDR3. J is TRBJ1-3 and V is TRBV6-1, with D perhaps matching TRBD1 (5 bases). This CDR3 is 18 amino acids long. CDR1 is MNHNS and CDR2 is SASEGT in the germline V gene. With 3 bases removed from V and 1 base from J, the gap between germline ends came to 19 bases. The CDR3 DNA follows: TGTGCCAGCAGTGAGGGGTTGTATCAGGGTTTATCTGGAAACACCATATATTTT. It encodes CASSEGLYQGLSGNTIYF.

The chain carries TRBV19 and TRBJ1-5; D is perhaps TRBD1 (6 bases). The CDR3 loop spans 14 amino acids. The germline gives CDR1 LNHDA, CDR2 SQIVND (reference sequence). V was cut by 7 bases and J by 7 bases, with 17 bases left in between. This chain's CDR3 is CASKETGPLQPQHF. The CDR3 coding sequence is TGTGCCAGTAAGGAGACAGGACCCCTGCAGCCCCAGCATTTT.

The CDR3 sequence: CASILVSGSVDEQFF. The CDR3 DNA reads as TGCGCCAGCATCTTAGTCAGCGGGAGTGTCGATGAGCAGTTCTTC. The chain couples TRBV5-1 to TRBJ2-1; 8 bases align to TRBD2. Trimming removed 6 bases from V and 8 bases from J; junction bases left unmatched: 13. The CDR3 extends over 15 amino acids. The germline CDR1 and CDR2 sequences are SGHRS and YFSETQ.

The count of this clone is one. This rearrangement joins TRBV30 to TRBJ2-5; maybe TRBD1 (6 bases). The end of the DNA is better explained by TRBJ2-7, so the J call may be wrong. This CDR3 spans 12 amino acids. From germline, CDR1 is GTSNPN and CDR2 SVGIG (reference sequence). DNA of the CDR3: TGTGCCTGGAGCCGGGACAACTACGAGCAGTACTTC. This codes for CAWSRDNYEQYF.

The chain is built from TRBV13 and TRBJ2-7, with TRBD1 identical over 8 bases. The CDR3 spans 16 residues. V gave up 4 bases and J gave up 4 bases; unmatched junction bases: 12. Germline V gives CDR1 PRHDT, CDR2 FYEKMQ (reference sequence). In DNA form, the CDR3 reads TGTGCCAGCAGCTCCAATCTGAACAGGGGGGAGTACGAGCAGTACTTC. This codes for CASSSNLNRGEYEQYF.

The V call is TRBV5-1, the J call TRBJ2-3; 9 bases agree with TRBD2. The CDR3 totals 15 residues. Germline V gene lookup returns CDR1 SGHRS and CDR2 YFSETQ. Trimming took 4 bases from V and 4 from J; bases not matched to a gene: 7. The CDR3 sequence is CASSPGGGGSDTQYF. CDR3 bases: TGCGCCAGCAGCCCCGGCGGGGGGGGTTCAGATACGCAGTATTTT.

The gene calls are TRBV14 and TRBJ2-3; D perhaps matches TRBD1 (6 bases). Germline CDR1 is SGHDN and CDR2 is FVKESK. The germline V and J ends were trimmed by 0 bases and 6 bases, with 10 bases remaining between them. The CDR3 runs to 14 residues. DNA of the CDR3: TGTGCCAGCAGCCAAGAGACAGGTGCGGATACGCAGTATTTT. This encodes CASSQETGADTQYF.

The V and J genes are TRBV7-9 and TRBJ1-5; D ambiguous. V gave up 1 base and J gave up 1 base, with 8 bases separating them. Germline CDR1 reads SEHNR; CDR2 reads FQNEAQ (reference sequence). The length of the CDR3 is 15 residues. CDR3 bases: TGTGCCAGCAGCTTAGACGGGTTAAGCAATCAGCCCCAGCATTTT. Its protein is CASSLDGLSNQPQHF. The full variable domain, rest sourced from reference TRBV7-9 and TRBJ1-5, is DTGVSQNPRHKITKRGQNVTFRCDPISEHNRLYWYRQTLGQGPEFLTYFQNEAQLEKSRLLSDRFSAERPKGSFSTLEIQRTEQGDSAMYLCASSLDGLSNQPQHFGDGTRLSIL.

The V call is TRBV30, the J call TRBJ1-3, with 8 nucleotides matching TRBD1. The junction had 4 bases not matched to a gene; V was cut back by 3 bases and J by 0 bases. The CDR3 runs to 15 residues. The germline CDR1 and CDR2 sequences are GTSNPN and SVGIG (reference sequence). The CDR3 loop is CAWRGTGLSGNTIYF. DNA for the CDR3: TGTGCCTGGAGGGGGACAGGACTCTCTGGAAACACCATATATTTT.

J is TRBJ2-3 and V is TRBV9; 10 nucleotides line up with TRBD2. This CDR3 spans 17 amino acids. Germline V CDR1 and CDR2: SGDLS, YYNGEE. Germline trimming cut 4 bases from V and 6 bases from J; bases unmatched to any gene: 14. This CDR3 reads CASSRNTRLAGSDTQYF. CDR3 in DNA: TGTGCCAGCAGCCGAAATACGAGACTAGCGGGTTCGGATACGCAGTATTTT.

V is TRBV2 and J is TRBJ2-7, with 9 bases aligning to TRBD1. Trimming removed 6 bases from V and 6 bases from J; junction bases left unmatched: 15. The CDR3 runs to 16 residues. Germline CDR1 is SNHLY and CDR2 is FYNNEI. The CDR3 DNA sequence: TGTGCCAGCAGGACCGGGACAGGGATACATCTGGTCGAGCAGTACTTC. Its protein product is CASRTGTGIHLVEQYF.